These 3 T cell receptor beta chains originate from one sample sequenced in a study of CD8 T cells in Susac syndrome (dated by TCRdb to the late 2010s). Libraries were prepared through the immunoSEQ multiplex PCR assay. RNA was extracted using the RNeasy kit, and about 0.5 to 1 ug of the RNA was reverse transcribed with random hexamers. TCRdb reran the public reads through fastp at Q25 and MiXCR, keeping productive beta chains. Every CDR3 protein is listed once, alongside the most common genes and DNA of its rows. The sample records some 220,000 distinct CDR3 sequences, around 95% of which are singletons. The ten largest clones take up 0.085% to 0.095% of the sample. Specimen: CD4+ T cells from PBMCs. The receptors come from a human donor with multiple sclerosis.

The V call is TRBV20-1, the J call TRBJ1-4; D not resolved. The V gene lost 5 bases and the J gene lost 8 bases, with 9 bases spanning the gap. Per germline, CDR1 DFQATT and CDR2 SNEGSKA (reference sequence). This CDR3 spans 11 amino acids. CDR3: CSAPWTEKLFF. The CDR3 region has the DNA TGCAGTGCTCCTTGGACGGAAAAACTGTTTTTT.

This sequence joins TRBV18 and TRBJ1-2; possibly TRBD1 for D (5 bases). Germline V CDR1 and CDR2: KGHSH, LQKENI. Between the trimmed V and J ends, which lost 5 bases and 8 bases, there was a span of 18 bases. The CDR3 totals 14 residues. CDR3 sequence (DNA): TGTGCCAGCTCAGAGGGGACCGGGGGTGAAGGCTACACCTTC. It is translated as CASSEGTGGEGYTF.

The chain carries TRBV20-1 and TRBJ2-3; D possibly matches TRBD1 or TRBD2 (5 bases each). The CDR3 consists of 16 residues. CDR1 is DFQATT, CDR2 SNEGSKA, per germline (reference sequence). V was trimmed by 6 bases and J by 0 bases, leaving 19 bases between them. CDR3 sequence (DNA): TGCAGTGCGCCTAGAGGGCCGGGACGGAGCACAGATACGCAGTATTTT. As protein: CSAPRGPGRSTDTQYF.